This TCR beta chain was sequenced during a study of T-cell memory formation after mild COVID-19. About the research overall: The TCR clusters were mostly specific to one donor.

In this sample, this clonotype turned up a few times. TCR alpha and TCR beta cDNA libraries carrying sample barcodes and UMIs came from 5'RACE with constant-segment primers. In TCRdb, the 5' RACE reads were re-called with MiXCR into one record per CDR3 protein. The table lists over 300,000 distinct CDR3 sequences, 20% to 25% of them singletons, with roughly a fifth in the top ten. The V gene's germline CDR1 is SEHNR and CDR2 FQNEAQ (reference sequence). CDR3 size: 15 residues. The V and J ends lost 5 bases and 8 bases, in that order; junction bases with no gene match: 8. The J gene is TRBJ2-5, the V gene TRBV7-9; 13 bases match TRBD2. Sequencing used PBMCs or a T cell subset sorted from them (not recorded which). This receptor was obtained from a young man who had mild COVID-19 (a few samples of this study predate the infection). Cell type and time point are not known. CDR3 sequence reads: CASSIGTSGKRTQYF. CDR3 DNA sequence: TGTGCCAGCAGCATAGGGACTAGCGGGAAGAGAACCCAGTACTTC.